This is a list of T cell receptor beta chains from one sample in a study of post-analysis software for immune sequencing data. Using its own MiXCR run on the PCR reads, TCRdb lists one record per CDR3 protein. The sample has 600,000 to 700,000 distinct CDR3 sequences; 59% are singletons. The sequenced sample was blood. The receptors derive from a girl aged 2-10 years with multiple sclerosis. Both conserved end residues are part of each CDR3. D genes are given only for firm matches. Not every row has a clone size; where given, it reads once, few, many or a size class.

>TRBJ2-1|16|TRBV9|TRBD2|-
CASSATSGTDYGEQFF
TGTGCCAGCAGCGCAACTAGCGGGACGGATTATGGGGAGCAGTTCTTC
>TRBJ1-1|15|TRBV4-3|TRBD1|-
CASSHSQTGGTEAFF
TGCGCCAGCAGCCACAGCCAGACAGGGGGCACTGAAGCTTTCTTT
>TRBJ1-5|14|TRBV20-1|TRBD1|-
CSAGRGDSNQPQHF
TGCAGTGCTGGCAGGGGGGATAGCAATCAGCCCCAGCATTTT
>TRBJ1-2|13|TRBV29-1|-|-
CSVATRRTIGYTF
TGCAGCGTCGCCACCCGACGAACCATTGGCTACACCTTC
>TRBJ2-1|14|TRBV5-1|TRBD2|-
CASSTSGSWNEQFF
TGCGCCAGCTCCACTAGCGGGAGTTGGAATGAGCAGTTCTTC
>TRBJ2-1|15|TRBV29-1|-|-
CSVVAPGLGVDEQFF
TGCAGCGTTGTAGCGCCAGGGCTGGGAGTTGATGAGCAGTTCTTC
>TRBJ1-1|16|TRBV7-9|-|-
CASSSNRATGGTEAFF
TGTGCCAGCAGCTCCAACAGGGCCACCGGTGGCACTGAAGCTTTCTTT
>TRBJ2-1|15|TRBV20-1|-|-
CSATYRLHPNNEQFF
TGCAGTGCTACGTACCGCCTCCACCCGAACAATGAGCAGTTCTTC
>TRBJ2-1|12|TRBV20-1|-|-
CSAGEGQREQFF
TGCAGTGCTGGTGAGGGGCAGAGGGAGCAGTTCTTC
>TRBJ2-4|14|TRBV5-1|-|-
CASSSDVSKNIQYF
TGCGCCAGCAGCAGTGACGTATCCAAAAACATTCAGTACTTC
>TRBJ2-5|15|TRBV18|TRBD2|-
CASSAPGTSEETQYF
TGTGCCAGCTCAGCGCCAGGGACTAGCGAAGAGACCCAGTACTTC
>TRBJ2-1|15|TRBV7-3|TRBD2|few
CASSLRPGGGDEQFF
TGTGCCAGCAGCCTACGACCGGGAGGGGGGGATGAGCAGTTCTTC
>TRBJ2-1|18|TRBV5-6|TRBD2|-
CASSLALAGVVAYNEQFF
TGTGCCAGCAGCTTGGCCCTAGCGGGAGTTGTCGCCTACAATGAGCAGTTCTTC
>TRBJ2-7|16|TRBV6-2/TRBV6-3|TRBD1|-
CASSYRRGTGEREQYF
TGTGCCAGCAGTTATCGTCGGGGGACAGGGGAAAGGGAGCAGTACTTC
>TRBJ2-1|15|TRBV4-1|-|-
CASSQAGDLYNEQFF
TGCGCCAGCAGCCAAGCTGGGGACTTGTACAATGAGCAGTTCTTC
>TRBJ2-7|17|TRBV7-6|TRBD2|few
CASSLEILAGAPYEQYF
TGTGCCAGCAGCTTGGAGATCCTAGCGGGAGCCCCCTACGAGCAGTACTTC
>TRBJ2-3|15|TRBV3-1|TRBD1|-
CASSVRQGSTDTQYF
TGTGCCAGCAGCGTCCGACAGGGGAGCACAGATACGCAGTATTTT
>TRBJ2-7|15|TRBV27|-|-
CASSLAGTPLWEQYF
TGTGCCAGCAGTCTGGCTGGGACACCCCTTTGGGAGCAGTACTTC
>TRBJ1-2|15|TRBV9|-|-
CASSVSPGADYGYTF
TGTGCCAGCAGCGTAAGCCCGGGAGCGGACTATGGCTACACCTTC
>TRBJ1-4|16|TRBV3-1|TRBD1|-
CASSQDWGTGDEELFF
TGTGCCAGCAGCCAAGATTGGGGGACAGGGGATGAAGAACTGTTTTTT
>TRBJ2-7|12|TRBV15|-|-
CATGKGSYEQYF
TGTGCCACCGGGAAGGGGTCCTACGAGCAGTACTTC
>TRBJ2-7|17|TRBV7-9|TRBD2|-
CASSLVGLALSSYEQYF
TGTGCCAGCAGCTTAGTAGGACTAGCCCTGAGCTCCTACGAGCAGTACTTC
>TRBJ1-5|13|TRBV20-1|-|few
CSAGHSGNQPQHF
TGCAGTGCTGGGCACTCCGGCAATCAGCCCCAGCATTTT
>TRBJ2-5|14|TRBV7-2|TRBD1|-
CASSVGQGGETQYF
TGTGCCAGCAGCGTTGGACAGGGCGGAGAGACCCAGTACTTC
>TRBJ2-2|14|TRBV29-1|-|-
CSVLGGVNTGELFF
TGCAGCGTGCTCGGGGGCGTCAACACCGGGGAGCTGTTTTTT
>TRBJ2-5|14|TRBV2|-|-
CASSPGRLQETQYF
TGTGCCAGCAGTCCGGGAAGGCTCCAAGAGACCCAGTACTTC
>TRBJ1-2|15|TRBV7-9|-|-
CASSPQTEFGYGYTF
TGTGCCAGCAGCCCCCAGACTGAGTTTGGCTATGGCTACACCTTC
>TRBJ2-1|16|TRBV5-1|TRBD2|few
CASSLVAGVSYNEQFF
TGCGCCAGCAGCTTGGTGGCGGGAGTATCCTACAATGAGCAGTTCTTC
>TRBJ2-3|14|TRBV28|-|-
CASNGAGSTDTQYF
TGTGCCAGCAACGGGGCGGGGAGCACAGATACGCAGTATTTT
>TRBJ1-5|17|TRBV5-1|TRBD1|-
CASSWEQGAWGNQPQHF
TGCGCCAGCAGCTGGGAACAGGGGGCATGGGGCAATCAGCCCCAGCATTTT
>TRBJ2-5|13|TRBV20-1|-|-
CSGQGISEETQYF
TGCAGTGGGCAGGGGATCTCCGAAGAGACCCAGTACTTC
>TRBJ1-1|11|TRBV20-1|-|few
CSALLNTEAFF
TGCAGTGCCCTACTGAACACTGAAGCTTTCTTT
>TRBJ2-2|12|TRBV7-9|-|-
CASSLDAGELFF
TGTGCCAGCAGCTTAGATGCCGGGGAGCTGTTTTTT
>TRBJ1-4|15|TRBV5-1|TRBD1|-
CASSSTGAPGEKLFF
TGCGCCAGCAGCTCAACAGGGGCACCCGGTGAAAAACTGTTTTTT
>TRBJ2-3|18|TRBV12-3/TRBV12-4|-|once
CASSLELAVGWGTDTQYF
TGTGCCAGCAGTTTAGAATTAGCGGTGGGTTGGGGCACAGATACGCAGTATTTT
>TRBJ2-6|16|TRBV7-2|-|few
CASSLFSLVGANVLTF
TGTGCCAGCAGCTTATTCTCGTTGGTGGGGGCCAACGTCCTGACTTTC
>TRBJ2-5|11|TRBV20-1|-|-
CSAPVGETQYF
TGCAGTGCTCCTGTGGGCGAGACCCAGTACTTC
>TRBJ2-5|12|TRBV20-1|TRBD1|-
CSARTGGETQYF
TGCAGTGCTAGGACAGGGGGCGAGACCCAGTACTTC
>TRBJ2-1|22|TRBV11-2|-|-
CASSLGESASALKKSSYNEQFF
TGTGCCAGCAGCTTAGGAGAGAGTGCCAGCGCCTTAAAAAAGAGCTCCTACAATGAGCAGTTCTTC
>TRBJ2-1|17|TRBV4-3|-|-
CASSQGVAGAPYNEQFF
TGCGCCAGCAGCCAAGGGGTAGCAGGGGCTCCGTACAATGAGCAGTTCTTC
>TRBJ2-5|16|TRBV29-1|-|-
CSVEAAAAGTRGTQYF
TGCAGCGTTGAAGCGGCGGCGGCAGGGACAAGAGGGACCCAGTACTTC
>TRBJ2-7|14|TRBV3-1|TRBD1|-
CASRHGQGAEEQYF
TGTGCCAGCAGGCACGGACAGGGGGCGGAGGAGCAGTACTTC
>TRBJ2-7|13|TRBV4-1|-|few
CASKGLASYEQYF
TGCGCCAGCAAGGGGCTAGCGAGCTACGAGCAGTACTTC
>TRBJ2-1|15|TRBV2|-|-
CASRLTVLAYNEQFF
TGTGCCAGCAGATTGACAGTTCTGGCATACAATGAGCAGTTCTTC
>TRBJ2-3|17|TRBV12-3/TRBV12-4|-|-
CASSSSTPGISIDTQYF
-